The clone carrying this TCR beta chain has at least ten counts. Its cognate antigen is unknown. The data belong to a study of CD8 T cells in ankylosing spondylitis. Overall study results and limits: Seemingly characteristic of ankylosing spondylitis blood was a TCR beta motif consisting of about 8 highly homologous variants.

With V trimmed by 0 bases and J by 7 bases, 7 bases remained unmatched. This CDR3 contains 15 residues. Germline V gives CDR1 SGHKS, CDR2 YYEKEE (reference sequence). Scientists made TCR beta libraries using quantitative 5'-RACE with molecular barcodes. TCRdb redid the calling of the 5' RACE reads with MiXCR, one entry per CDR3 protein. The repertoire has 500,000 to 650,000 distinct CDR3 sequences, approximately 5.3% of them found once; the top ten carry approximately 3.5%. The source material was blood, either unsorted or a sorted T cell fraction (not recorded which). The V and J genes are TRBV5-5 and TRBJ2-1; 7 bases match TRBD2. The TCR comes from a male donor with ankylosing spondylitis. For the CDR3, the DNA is TGTGCCAGCAGCTTGGATCCGGGAGGATATAATGAGCAGTTCTTC. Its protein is CASSLDPGGYNEQFF.